Following are 19 T cell receptor beta chains from one sample sequenced in a study of spatial heterogeneity in lung cancer. Stated time point: sample taken at primary tumor resection. Tumor, nontumor lung or frozen PBMC supplied whole RNA, sequenced without sorting. TCRdb used MiXCR to reprocess the 5' RACE reads, holding one entry per CDR3 protein. The sample carries approximately 12,000 distinct CDR3 sequences, approximately 5% recorded once. The sequencing here drew on lung tumor tissue, taken at surgery. Receptors originate from a human donor with early-stage non-small cell lung cancer.

This clonotype was detected ten times or more. This beta chain is off target for a library built for alpha chains, so its abundance means little. The chain uses TRBV6-5 and TRBJ2-7; D uncertain. The V gene's germline CDR1 is MNHEY and CDR2 SVGAGI. CDR3 length: 14 residues. The germline V and J ends were trimmed by 2 bases and 0 bases, with 8 bases remaining between them. CDR3 nucleotide sequence: TGTGCCAGCAGTTACGTGGACCTCTCCTACGAGCAGTACTTC. Translating gives CASSYVDLSYEQYF.

This clonotype rates as medium-sized (0.01 to 0.1%). With the library built for alpha chains, this beta chain is off target and its frequency is not meaningful. The genes are TRBV20-1 and TRBJ2-3; unclear D gene. The CDR3 has 13 amino acids. The germline V and J ends were trimmed by 4 bases and 0 bases, with 8 bases remaining between them. CDR1 and CDR2 (germline): DFQATT, SNEGSKA (reference sequence). DNA for the CDR3: TGCAGTGCTATAGGTACTAGCACAGATACGCAGTATTTT. It specifies CSAIGTSTDTQYF.

Ten or more counts support this clonotype. Since it is a stray read in a library aimed at alpha chains, this beta chain has a size that is not meaningful. The chain couples TRBV2 to TRBJ2-1; D gene uncertain. V was clipped by 7 bases and J by 7 bases, with 8 bases between them. Germline V gene sequence: CDR1 SNHLY, CDR2 FYNNEI. The CDR3 is 11 amino acids. The CDR3 DNA follows: TGTGCCAGCATGTCGGAAAATGAGCAGTTCTTC. It yields the protein CASMSENEQFF.

This clonotype occurred many times. Within a library made for alpha chains, this beta chain is off target, and its count is uninformative. V usage is TRBV7-2 and J usage is TRBJ2-5, with D uncertain. V lost 3 bases, J lost 4 bases, and 3 bases lay in between. Germline V lookup: CDR1 SGHTA, CDR2 FQGNSA. This CDR3 has 11 amino acids. The CDR3 bases are TGTGCCAGCAGCTTTGGAGAGACCCAGTACTTC. Amino acid sequence: CASSFGETQYF.

This clonotype occurred many times. This beta chain appears as a stray read in a library generated for alpha chains; its size is not informative. The chain employs TRBV7-2 and TRBJ1-6; D call uncertain. The germline V and J ends were trimmed by 6 bases and 0 bases, with 12 bases remaining between them. Per the germline V gene, CDR1 is SGHTA and CDR2 is FQGNSA. The CDR3 runs 16 residues. In DNA, the CDR3 is TGTGCCAGCAGATCCGGTCGTAGCTCCTATAATTCACCCCTCCACTTT. This codes for CASRSGRSSYNSPLHF.

At least ten counts were recorded for this clonotype. Since it is a stray read in a library aimed at alpha chains, this beta chain has a size that is not meaningful. The chain joins TRBV6-6 to TRBJ2-7; a possible D gene is TRBD1 (5 bases). V lost 6 bases and J 7 bases, leaving 16 bases between the germline ends. CDR1 and CDR2 (germline): MNHNY, SVGAGI (reference sequence). The CDR3 consists of 13 residues. The DNA for the CDR3 is TGTGCCAGCAGAAGCATAGGGGTCTGGGAGCAGTACTTC. Translation gives CASRSIGVWEQYF.

This clonotype was detected ten times or more. Because this beta chain is a stray read in a library intended to capture alpha chains, its abundance should not be given much weight. Here the CDR3 DNA reads TGTGCCAGCAGTTTTCACCGCTTAGCCGAGCAGTACGTC. Its translation is CASSFHRLAEQYV. The chain joins TRBV12-3 or TRBV12-4 to TRBJ2-7; the D is unclear. CDR3 length: 13 amino acids. With 3 bases removed from V and 6 bases from J, the gap between germline ends came to 12 bases.

Many counts were recorded for this clonotype. Being off target in a library aimed at alpha chains, this beta chain has a size of little meaning. The gene calls are TRBV29-1 and TRBJ2-2, with no clear D. The CDR3 is 13 amino acids. CDR1 and CDR2 (germline): SQVTM, ANQGSEA. Trimming removed 3 bases from V and 6 bases from J, with 11 bases in between. CDR3 in amino acids: CSVDHDKAGELFF. As DNA, the CDR3 is TGCAGCGTTGATCACGACAAGGCCGGGGAGCTGTTTTTT.

This clonotype was recorded at least ten times. Being off target in a library aimed at alpha chains, this beta chain has a size of little meaning. The chain links TRBV19 to TRBJ2-3; 8 nucleotides match TRBD2. V shed 3 bases and J 1 base; nucleotides not matched to a gene: 3. In germline, CDR1 is LNHDA, CDR2 SQIVND (reference sequence). This CDR3 comprises 15 residues. The CDR3 coding sequence is TGTGCCAGTAGTATGGAGACTAGCGGCACAGATACGCAGTATTTT. Translating it yields CASSMETSGTDTQYF.

This clonotype was recorded many times. The library was built for alpha chains, so this beta chain is an off-target read and its size means little. The chain carries TRBV7-9 and TRBJ2-5, with a tentative D call TRBD1 (6 bases). CDR1 and CDR2 (germline): SEHNR, FQNEAQ (reference sequence). V was trimmed by 5 bases and J by 3 bases, leaving 13 bases between them. The CDR3 totals 14 residues. The CDR3: CASSIRTAKETQYF. The CDR3 nucleotides are TGTGCCAGCAGCATCCGGACAGCTAAAGAGACCCAGTACTTC.

Many counts were recorded for this clonotype. This beta chain is a stray sequence in a library constructed for alpha chains; its clone size is not meaningful. This sequence joins TRBV6-5 and TRBJ2-7; TRBD2 agrees at 7 bases. V gave up 8 bases and J gave up 2 bases; unmatched junction bases: 12. CDR3 size: 15 residues. Germline CDR1 reads MNHEY; CDR2 reads SVGAGI. CDR3 DNA sequence: TGTGCCAGCGTCCCTAGCGGCGGCACCCCCTACGAGCAGTACTTC. The encoded protein is CASVPSGGTPYEQYF.

The sample holds many counts of this clonotype. In a library made to pick up alpha chains, this beta chain is a stray read with a size that means little. The chain has TRBV24-1 and TRBJ2-5; D unclear. CDR3 length equals 11 residues. The V gene's germline CDR1 is KGHDR and CDR2 SFDVKD. V shed 9 bases and J shed 5 bases, with 9 bases lying between them. The CDR3 spells CATGYRETQYF. The DNA for the CDR3 is TGTGCCACCGGATACCGGGAGACCCAGTACTTC.

This clonotype was counted at least ten times. This beta chain is an off-target read within a library intended for alpha chains, so its frequency means little. V gene TRBV12-3 or TRBV12-4 combines with J gene TRBJ2-1; 9 bases agree with TRBD2. The CDR3 sequence is 15 residues long. V lost 6 bases to trimming and J lost 3 bases; unmatched junction nucleotides: 6. The CDR3 coding sequence is TGTGCCAGCAGCATAGCGGGAGTCCGCTACAATGAGCAGTTCTTC. This translates into CASSIAGVRYNEQFF.

This clonotype is termed large. The size of this beta chain means little, since it is a stray read in a library made for alpha chains. The V gene is TRBV30, the J gene TRBJ2-7, with TRBD2 matching over 9 bases. The germline gives CDR1 GTSNPN, CDR2 SVGIG (reference sequence). Trimming at V came to 0 bases and at J to 2 bases, leaving 2 bases not matched to a gene. This CDR3 is 14 amino acids long. CDR3 nucleotide sequence: TGTGCCTGGAGTGTCAGCGGGAGGCCCTACGAGCAGTACGTC. Translated, it gives CAWSVSGRPYEQYV.

In its sample, this clonotype was seen many times. In a library made to pick up alpha chains, this beta chain is a stray read with a size that means little. The chain combines TRBV6-5 with TRBJ1-2, with D perhaps TRBD1 (6 bases). The length of the CDR3 is 13 residues. Deletions cut 11 bases from V and 4 bases from J, with 17 bases between. Germline-derived CDR1 and CDR2 are MNHEY and SVGAGI. The CDR3 DNA follows: TGTGCCGCCAAGCCCGGGGGCAGCTATGGCTACACCTTC. The encoded protein is CAAKPGGSYGYTF.

This clonotype was picked up many times. This beta chain came through as a stray read in a library set up for alpha chains, and its size says little. The genes are TRBV7-2 and TRBJ1-2; the match to TRBD1 covers 7 bases. CDR1 and CDR2 (germline): SGHTA, FQGNSA. The V and J ends lost 3 bases and 4 bases, in that order; junction bases with no gene match: 2. There are 13 residues in the CDR3. The CDR3 protein is CASSLTGSYGYTF. CDR3 DNA: TGTGCCAGCAGCTTGACAGGGAGCTATGGCTACACCTTC.

The sample holds many counts of this clonotype. This beta chain is a stray sequence in a library constructed for alpha chains; its clone size is not meaningful. The V call is TRBV7-2, the J call TRBJ2-4; 11 bases are a match to TRBD2. This CDR3 has 20 residues. The junction had 16 bases not matched to a gene; V was cut back by 6 bases and J by 0 bases. CDR1 is SGHTA, CDR2 FQGNSA, per germline. CDR3 DNA: TGTGCCAGCAGTCCTTCAGGGCTAGCGGGGGGTCCCCTAGCCAAAAACATTCAGTACTTC. This sequence encodes CASSPSGLAGGPLAKNIQYF.

This clonotype was found many times. Being off target in a library aimed at alpha chains, this beta chain has a size of little meaning. The rearrangement uses TRBV7-9 and TRBJ2-7; 7 bases align to TRBD1. Germline V gene sequence: CDR1 SEHNR, CDR2 FQNEAQ (reference sequence). The CDR3 is 11 amino acids. The J segment lost 2 bases and the V segment lost 10 bases, leaving 2 bases of the junction unmatched. CDR3 sequence: CATTGAYEQYF. The CDR3, as DNA: TGTGCCACTACAGGGGCCTACGAGCAGTACTTC.

This clonotype ranks as medium-sized (0.01 to 0.1%). The library was prepared for alpha chains; this beta chain is a stray read, so its frequency means little. The chain recombines TRBV7-2 with TRBJ1-2; the D is unclear. V gave up 1 base and J gave up 8 bases, with 17 bases separating them. The CDR3 has 15 residues. CDR1 is SGHTA, CDR2 FQGNSA, per germline. In nucleotides, the CDR3 is TGTGCCAGCAGCTTAGTGGCCAGTCTGGGGTCGGGCTACACCTTC. This encodes CASSLVASLGSGYTF.